The 28 T cell receptor beta chains given below trace back to one sample, sequenced in a study of cytomegalovirus exposure and HLA in healthy donors. Primers for the PCR totalled 60 Vbeta and 13 Jbeta. The protocol was immunoSEQ multiplex PCR, while the TCRdb copy is restricted to in-frame clones and leaves out a portion. This sample contains tens of thousands of clones. Sequencing was done on a sample of PBMCs. The receptors here all came from a woman aged 35 to 49 in good health and CMV-seronegative.

V and J are TRBV6-5 and TRBJ2-7; the match to TRBD2 covers 11 bases. The CDR3 consists of 14 residues. Per the germline V gene, CDR1 is MNHEY and CDR2 is SVGAGI. V gave up 5 bases and J gave up 8 bases; unmatched junction bases: 8. The CDR3, as DNA: TGTGCCAGCAGTGCCACTAGCGGGAGAATCCAGCAGTACTTC. The encoded protein is CASSATSGRIQQYF.

Worth noting for this clone: Other nucleotide sequences in the sample specify the same CDR3. The V and J genes are TRBV4-3 and TRBJ2-5; D not certain. The germline V and J ends were trimmed by 0 bases and 1 base, with 6 bases remaining between them. Germline-derived CDR1 and CDR2 are LGHNA and YSLEER. The CDR3 runs 14 residues. CDR3 in amino acids: CASSQDLFQETQYF. In DNA form, the CDR3 reads TGCGCCAGCAGCCAAGATTTATTCCAAGAGACCCAGTACTTC.

This chain uses TRBV5-1 with TRBJ1-4; no reliable D call. In germline, CDR1 is SGHRS, CDR2 YFSETQ. The length of the CDR3 is 13 residues. V lost 5 bases and J 4 bases, leaving 9 bases between the germline ends. The CDR3 loop reads CASRRVGNEKLFF. CDR3 sequence (DNA): TGCGCCAGCAGGAGGGTGGGTAATGAAAAACTGTTTTTT.

This sequence joins TRBV7-3 and TRBJ1-2, with 7 bases fitting TRBD1. From germline, CDR1 is SGHTA and CDR2 FQGTGA. Losses at the gene ends were 2 bases for V and 4 bases for J; bases not matched to a gene: 7. The CDR3 length is 15 residues. CDR3 residues: CASSLLAGGSYGYTF. CDR3 nucleotides: TGTGCCAGCAGCTTACTGGCAGGGGGGTCCTATGGCTACACCTTC.

The genes are TRBV7-9 and TRBJ2-7, with TRBD1 matching 7 bases. Germline assignment: CDR1 SEHNR and CDR2 FQNEAQ (reference sequence). The CDR3 loop spans 14 amino acids. V lost 3 bases and J lost 6; bases outside the gene matches: 8. The CDR3 reads CASSFQRDRPEQYF. DNA for the CDR3: TGTGCCAGCAGCTTTCAACGGGACAGACCCGAGCAGTACTTC.

This chain connects TRBV6-6 to TRBJ1-3; the D gene is possibly TRBD1 (5 bases). Germline V gene data show CDR1 as MNHNY and CDR2 as SVGAGI (reference sequence). The CDR3 has 13 amino acids. V lost 7 bases, J lost 0 bases, and 7 bases lay in between. CDR3 bases: TGTGCCAGCACCAGGGTCTCTGGAAACACCATATATTTT. It specifies CASTRVSGNTIYF.

The chain links TRBV7-2 to TRBJ1-1, with D unclear. CDR1 and CDR2 (germline): SGHTA, FQGNSA. The V and J ends lost 10 bases and 1 base respectively, with 16 bases between them. This CDR3 region has 14 residues. CDR3 in DNA: TGTGCCACGAGGAGGCCAACCGGGAACACTGAAGCTTTCTTT. The encoded protein is CATRRPTGNTEAFF.

This chain joins TRBV28 and TRBJ2-3; 8 nucleotides line up with TRBD1. The length of the CDR3 is 14 residues. Per the germline V gene, CDR1 is MDHEN and CDR2 is SYDVKM. With 2 bases clipped from V and 5 bases from J, the junction kept 3 bases outside the gene matches. In DNA, the CDR3 is TGTGCCAGCAGTTTACAGGGGGCGGGAGATACGCAGTATTTT. Amino acid sequence: CASSLQGAGDTQYF.

The rearrangement links TRBV4-1 to TRBJ2-2, with 7 bases matching TRBD2. V lost 2 bases, J lost 8 bases, and 14 bases stayed unmatched. The CDR3 loop spans 17 amino acids. CDR1 is MGHRA and CDR2 is YSYEKL in the germline V gene. CDR3 loop: CASSQPRRGREAGELFF. DNA for the CDR3: TGCGCCAGCAGCCAACCCCGTCGCGGGAGAGAGGCTGGGGAGCTGTTTTTT.

This sequence joins TRBV10-3 and TRBJ2-5, with TRBD2 matching 9 bases. The CDR3 extends over 13 amino acids. Germline V gene data show CDR1 as ENHRY and CDR2 as SYGVKD. The V and J ends lost 9 bases and 4 bases, in that order; junction bases with no gene match: 6. The CDR3 region has the DNA TGTGCCATTTTAGCGGGAGCGGGAGAGACCCAGTACTTC. It encodes CAILAGAGETQYF.

This chain joins TRBV5-1 and TRBJ2-5, with D perhaps matching TRBD2 (6 bases). Gene TRBJ2-7 matches the end of the DNA better, so the J call may be wrong. CDR1 is SGHRS and CDR2 is YFSETQ in the germline V gene. The CDR3 is 14 amino acids. In nucleotides, the CDR3 is TGCGCCAGCAGCTTGGTTCTAGCGCTTGGCGAGCAGTACTTC. Translated: CASSLVLALGEQYF.

This chain uses TRBV5-1 with TRBJ2-7, with D perhaps matching TRBD2 (5 bases). The CDR3 covers 14 residues. CDR1 is SGHRS and CDR2 is YFSETQ in the germline V gene. Trimming cost V 4 bases and J 2 bases, with 13 bases left between them. The CDR3 nucleotides are TGCGCCAGCAGCGCGGACTCAAAAACCTACGAGCAGTACTTC. It translates to CASSADSKTYEQYF. Full variable domain (rest looked up from reference TRBV5-1 and TRBJ2-7): KAGVTQTPRYLIKTRGQQVTLSCSPISGHRSVSWYQQTPGQGLQFLFEYFSETQRNKGNFPGRFSGRQFSNSRSEMNVSTLELGDSALYLCASSADSKTYEQYFGPGTRLTVT.

The chain recombines TRBV4-1 with TRBJ2-4; tentative D call: TRBD1 (6 bases). Germline assignment: CDR1 MGHRA and CDR2 YSYEKL. V was pared by 4 bases and J by 0 bases, with 10 bases between. This CDR3 is 15 amino acids long. CDR3 amino acids: CASSLGGEAKNIQYF. As DNA, the CDR3 is TGCGCCAGCAGCCTAGGGGGAGAAGCCAAAAACATTCAGTACTTC.

This chain uses TRBV7-6 with TRBJ2-3, with TRBD1 identical over 8 bases. The CDR3 contains 15 residues. V shed 5 bases, J shed 3 bases, and the junction held 7 bases outside the gene matches. The V gene's germline CDR1 is SGHVS and CDR2 FNYEAQ. The DNA for the CDR3 is TGTGCCAGCAGCGATGGACAGGGAAAGACAGATACGCAGTATTTT. Amino acids: CASSDGQGKTDTQYF.

The rearrangement joins TRBV5-1 to TRBJ1-1; TRBD1 is a possible D gene (5 bases). Germline CDR1 is SGHRS and CDR2 is YFSETQ. The V gene lost 0 bases and the J gene lost 11 bases, with 17 bases spanning the gap. The CDR3 loop spans 14 amino acids. The CDR3, as DNA: TGCGCCAGCAGCTTGGAGTGGCAGGGCCAAGAGGCTTTCTTT. Amino acid sequence: CASSLEWQGQEAFF.

The chain recombines TRBV7-9 with TRBJ2-7, with D hard to call. Germline CDR1 reads SEHNR; CDR2 reads FQNEAQ (reference sequence). V was pared by 5 bases and J by 3 bases, with 20 bases between. CDR3 length equals 16 residues. The CDR3: CASSPEVLIVFYEQYF. As DNA, the CDR3 is TGTGCCAGCAGCCCCGAGGTACTAATTGTTTTCTACGAGCAGTACTTC.

The chain couples TRBV6-5 to TRBJ2-5, with a tentative D call TRBD2 (6 bases). CDR3 length: 15 residues. V lost 6 bases and J 4 bases, leaving 18 bases between the germline ends. Germline V gene sequence: CDR1 MNHEY, CDR2 SVGAGI. The DNA for the CDR3 is TGTGCCAGCAGGCGCATACGGGAGAGGGGAGAGACCCAGTACTTC. Translating gives CASRRIRERGETQYF.

The chain recombines TRBV7-2 with TRBJ2-7; a possible D gene is TRBD2 (6 bases). The CDR3 is 15 residues long. V shed 4 bases and J shed 4 bases, with 17 bases lying between them. Germline loops: CDR1 SGHTA, CDR2 FQGNSA. The CDR3 bases are TGTGCCAGCAGCTCTTACGCCGGGGGTGGTTACGAGCAGTACTTC. Translated, it gives CASSSYAGGGYEQYF.

This chain uses TRBV10-3 with TRBJ1-5; D gene uncertain. Germline V lookup: CDR1 ENHRY, CDR2 SYGVKD. Trimming removed 3 bases at V and 5 bases at J, with 8 bases between. The CDR3 sequence is 13 residues long. CDR3 coding DNA: TGTGCCATCAGTGAACAGCCTGATCAGCCCCAGCATTTT. Protein product: CAISEQPDQPQHF.

The V call is TRBV7-2, the J call TRBJ2-3, with 9 bases matching TRBD1. The ends lost 4 bases at V and 3 bases at J; junction bases unmatched: 5. The CDR3 is 15 residues long. CDR1 is SGHTA, CDR2 FQGNSA, per germline. The CDR3 here is CASSSGTGPTDTQYF. As DNA, the CDR3 is TGTGCCAGCAGCTCGGGGACAGGGCCGACAGATACGCAGTATTTT.

The chain employs TRBV30 and TRBJ1-4; 10 positions agree with TRBD1. The ends lost 2 bases at V and 8 bases at J; junction bases unmatched: 5. The CDR3 length is 14 residues. Germline lookup yields CDR1 GTSNPN and CDR2 SVGIG (reference sequence). This CDR3 reads CAWSWGTGAEKLFF. For the CDR3, the DNA is TGTGCCTGGAGTTGGGGGACAGGGGCGGAAAAACTGTTTTTT. The variable domain in full, with the rest retrieved from reference TRBV30 and TRBJ1-4, is SQTIHQWPATLVQPVGSPLSLECTVEGTSNPNLYWYRQAAGRGLQLLFYSVGIGQISSEVPQNLSASRPQDRQFILSSKKLLLSDSGFYLCAWSWGTGAEKLFFGSGTQLSVL.

The chain joins TRBV6-5 to TRBJ1-4; TRBD1 matches 7 bases. This CDR3 is built from 14 residues. Per germline, CDR1 MNHEY and CDR2 SVGAGI. The V segment lost 6 bases and the J segment 4 bases; nucleotides outside the gene matches: 5. Here the CDR3 DNA reads TGTGCCAGCAGCTTCAGGGGGAATAATGAAAAACTGTTTTTT. It encodes CASSFRGNNEKLFF.

The V gene is TRBV10-1, the J gene TRBJ1-3; D is possibly TRBD1 (6 bases). The germline gives CDR1 WNHNN, CDR2 SYGVQD (reference sequence). This CDR3 comprises 14 residues. Between the trimmed V and J ends, which lost 7 bases and 2 bases, there was a span of 12 bases. The CDR3: CASNRDFAGNTIYF. The CDR3 bases are TGCGCCAGCAACAGGGATTTCGCTGGAAACACCATATATTTT.

The chain recombines TRBV4-1 with TRBJ2-7; 9 nucleotides align to TRBD2. Germline trimming cut 2 bases from V and 3 bases from J; bases unmatched to any gene: 5. The CDR3 covers 15 residues. Germline V gene data show CDR1 as MGHRA and CDR2 as YSYEKL. For the CDR3, the DNA is TGCGCCAGCAGCCAACTGACTAGCGGAGACTACGAGCAGTACTTC. As protein: CASSQLTSGDYEQYF.

The V and J genes are TRBV5-4 and TRBJ2-4; 8 nucleotides align to TRBD1. The V and J ends lost 7 bases and 3 bases, in that order; junction bases with no gene match: 12. The CDR3 is 16 residues long. Germline V gene data show CDR1 as SGHNT and CDR2 as YYREEE (reference sequence). The CDR3 reads CASRLQGARGKNIQYF. The DNA for the CDR3 is TGTGCCAGCCGACTGCAGGGGGCGCGTGGCAAAAACATTCAGTACTTC.

The V and J genes are TRBV4-3 and TRBJ2-4; D possibly corresponds to TRBD1 (5 bases). CDR3 length equals 19 residues. The V end lost 0 bases, the J end lost 0 bases, and 18 bases lay between the germline ends. CDR1 LGHNA and CDR2 YSLEER come from the germline V gene. Here the CDR3 reads CASSQEGVDGGIAKNIQYF. For the CDR3, the DNA is TGCGCCAGCAGCCAAGAAGGGGTAGATGGCGGAATAGCCAAAAACATTCAGTACTTC.

The chain links TRBV29-1 to TRBJ2-2; 8 bases are shared with TRBD1. The CDR3 runs to 15 residues. The J segment lost 1 base and the V segment lost 5 bases, leaving 6 bases of the junction unmatched. Germline CDR1 and CDR2: SQVTM and ANQGSEA. The CDR3 sequence: CSVQTGGMNTGELFF. In DNA, the CDR3 is TGCAGCGTTCAAACAGGGGGTATGAACACCGGGGAGCTGTTTTTT.

The rearrangement uses TRBV5-5 and TRBJ2-7; TRBD2 might be the D (5 bases). Germline assignment: CDR1 SGHKS and CDR2 YYEKEE (reference sequence). Trimming took 4 bases from V and 0 from J, leaving 17 bases between them. The CDR3 is 16 residues long. CDR3 in DNA: TGTGCCAGCAGCCTACGGGGTGCCATAAGCTCCTACGAGCAGTACTTC. Translated, it gives CASSLRGAISSYEQYF.